This TCR beta chain was identified during a study of blood T cell repertoires in COVID-19 (dated by TCRdb to 2018 to 2020). Concerning the study at large: The collaborator samples originated in the United States, Italy and Spain and spanned the acute and convalescent phases of COVID-19. The material from the prospective study consisted of cDNA or gDNA derived from T cells, B-cell-depleted T cells, or PBMCs. The dataset comprised deeply sampled blood TCRbeta repertoires from subjects exposed to, actively infected with, or recovered from COVID-19. A freely available public database, intended as a resource for researchers studying the immune response to SARS-CoV-2, is where the repertoires were released. Samples came from the ongoing ImmuneRACE study (first 160 participants) plus 1,254 subjects from 6 global collaborators. A de-identified subject ID, COVID-19 status, age in years and sex were almost always included in the sample metadata. Where HLA class I and class II types were available, the types were taken from metadata supplied by the sample provider, not from assay-based typing.

For this clone: This clone's antigen is unknown. Within one base of it there is no much larger clone, and no base qualities were kept.

The CDR3 measures 14 amino acids from cysteine to phenylalanine. Of the read, only the CDR3 DNA is kept; its 42 bases are in frame from base 1. Sequences SEHNR (CDR1) and FQNEAQ (CDR2) are obtained from the germline V gene (reference sequence). Unmatched junction bases come to 6, with V trimmed by 4 bases and J by 7 bases. Broad study findings and their caveats: How much clinical and demographic metadata was included differed by source and by participant, and the metadata was provided uncurated.

TCRbeta CDR3 regions were amplified from genomic DNA using the immunoSEQ Assay, a bias-controlled multiplex PCR. The study's own analysis went as follows. Within the assay, amplification of reference gene primers was used to estimate how many nucleated cells each sample contained. To quantify the absolute abundance of each unique TCRbeta CDR3 rearrangement, sequence reads were collapsed and filtered. Productive Simpson clonality was computed per sample as the square root of Simpson's diversity index over productive rearrangements. In TCRdb, the immuneACCESS table is reduced to in-frame sequences with V and J assigned. These tables do not hold every clone; where another copy was compared, an unresolved V gene accounts for under half, and the others remain unexplained. For V, J and clone size, that table is used; D and trimming come from the DNA. The sample records under 100,000 clones, 75% to 85% of which are singletons. Together, the top ten hold 12% of the sample.

Collaborating institutions collected whole blood in K2EDTA tubes following their own protocols. For TCRbeta analysis, collaborators shipped samples as frozen whole blood, isolated PBMCs, or DNA extracted from either of those sample types. This receptor was obtained from a woman aged 40 to 50 with active or convalescent COVID-19. Sample: peripheral blood. The chain links TRBV7-9 with TRBJ2-7; 11 central bases correspond to TRBD2. The CDR3 loop reads CASSSDSGGDEQYF. DNA sequence: TGTGCCAGCAGCTCTGATAGCGGGGGGGATGAGCAGTACTTC.